These 7 T cell receptor beta chains share one sample of origin, sequenced in a study of T-cell memory formation after mild COVID-19. Each CDR3 protein gets one entry after TCRdb re-called the 5' RACE reads with MiXCR. The top ten clones hold roughly an eighth of a sample with about 470,000 distinct CDR3 sequences, about 23% of them seen once. Sequenced input: PBMCs or a T cell subset sorted from them (not recorded which). Receptors originate from an adult woman who had mild COVID-19 (a few samples of this study predate the infection). Cell type and time point are not known.

This clonotype came up a few times. V and J are TRBV7-2 and TRBJ2-2; D is unresolved. The V gene lost 7 bases and the J gene lost 7 bases, with 16 bases spanning the gap. The length of the CDR3 is 14 residues. Germline V gene lookup returns CDR1 SGHTA and CDR2 FQGNSA. The DNA for the CDR3 is TGTGCCAGCACCGCTTCCCCCTCGGGCGGGGAGCTGTTTTTT. Residues: CASTASPSGGELFF. Looking up the rest from reference TRBV7-2 and TRBJ2-2 gives the full variable domain: GAGVSQSPSNKVTEKGKDVELRCDPISGHTALYWYRQSLGQGLEFLIYFQGNSAPDKSGLPSDRFSAERTGGSVSTLTIQRTQQEDSAVYLCASTASPSGGELFFGEGSRLTVL.

This clonotype was seen only a few times. The chain uses TRBV7-8 and TRBJ2-7; possible D gene TRBD1, 5 bases. CDR3 size: 14 residues. The germline CDR1 and CDR2 sequences are SGHVS and FQNEAQ. V was trimmed by 2 bases and J by 2 bases, leaving 10 bases between them. CDR3 in DNA: TGTGCCAGCAGCTTACAGGACACAACCTACGAGCAGTACTTC. Translation: CASSLQDTTYEQYF.

This clonotype was counted many times. This chain links TRBV9 with TRBJ2-4; D uncertain. Between the trimmed V and J ends, which lost 4 bases and 10 bases, there was a span of 9 bases. The CDR3 loop spans 11 amino acids. Germline V gene data show CDR1 as SGDLS and CDR2 as YYNGEE. The CDR3 nucleotides read TGTGCCAGCAGCCCCGGAACGATTCAGTACTTC. Residues: CASSPGTIQYF.

This clonotype was observed a handful of times. The V and J genes are TRBV6-5 and TRBJ2-7; D is tentatively TRBD1 or TRBD2 (5 bases each). The germline CDR1 and CDR2 sequences are MNHEY and SVGAGI. V was cut by 0 bases and J by 2 bases, with 11 bases left in between. CDR3 length: 15 amino acids. The CDR3 sequence is CASSYSGTATYEQYF. The CDR3 nucleotides are TGTGCCAGCAGTTACTCTGGGACCGCCACCTACGAGCAGTACTTC.

This chain joins TRBV5-5 and TRBJ1-1; TRBD1 is a possible D gene (6 bases). CDR3 length: 14 residues. The V gene's germline CDR1 is SGHKS and CDR2 YYEKEE (reference sequence). The V end lost 4 bases, the J end lost 1 base, and 11 bases lay between the germline ends. This CDR3 is CASSIETGNTEAFF. In DNA, the CDR3 is TGTGCCAGCAGCATTGAGACAGGGAACACTGAAGCTTTCTTT.

This clonotype was counted between two and nine times. The chain combines TRBV5-1 with TRBJ2-7; 7 bases fit TRBD1. The J segment lost 0 bases and the V segment lost 4 bases, leaving 10 bases of the junction unmatched. The CDR3 sequence is 16 residues long. Germline CDR1 is SGHRS and CDR2 is YFSETQ. The CDR3 loop is CASSEEGTVSSYEQYF. Written as DNA, the CDR3 is TGCGCCAGCAGCGAAGAGGGGACAGTCAGCTCCTACGAGCAGTACTTC.

This clonotype was picked up many times. V usage is TRBV7-9 and J usage is TRBJ1-1, with D uncertain. This CDR3 is built from 14 residues. V gave up 5 bases and J gave up 0 bases, with 10 bases separating them. From germline, CDR1 is SEHNR and CDR2 FQNEAQ (reference sequence). The CDR3 region has the DNA TGTGCCAGCAGCCCCAGCCCCATGAACACTGAAGCTTTCTTT. Protein: CASSPSPMNTEAFF.